Sequencing of this T cell receptor gamma chain was carried out in a study of gamma-delta chains in newborns, infants, children. Study details: Microbial exposure reportedly drives polyclonal innate γδ T cell expansion after birth.

TCRdb re-called the reads via CATT. The sample includes several hundred gamma-chain clones, under 55% of them seen just once. V was pared by 0 bases and J by 9 bases, with 5 bases of the junction left unmatched. Germline loops: CDR1 VINAFY, CDR2 YDVSNSKD. There are 12 residues in the CDR3. Specimen: blood. The TCR was taken from a child who was a newborn, infant or young child, either healthy, febrile or measles-vaccinated (not recorded which). V is TRGV5 and J is TRGJ1 or TRGJ2. TCRdb lists no J gene, so it was determined here by aligning the DNA to germline. DNA for the CDR3: TGTGCCACCTGGGACAGGCTGCGTAAGAAACTCTTT. Its translation: CATWDRLRKKLF.